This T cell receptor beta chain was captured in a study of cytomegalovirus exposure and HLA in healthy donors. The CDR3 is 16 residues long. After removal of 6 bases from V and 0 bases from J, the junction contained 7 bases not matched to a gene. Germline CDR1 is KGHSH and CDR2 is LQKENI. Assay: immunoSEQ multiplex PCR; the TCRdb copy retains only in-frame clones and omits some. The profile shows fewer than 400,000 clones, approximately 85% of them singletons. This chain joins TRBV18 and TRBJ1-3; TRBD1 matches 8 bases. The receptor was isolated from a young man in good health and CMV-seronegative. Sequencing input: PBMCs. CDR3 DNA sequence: TGTGCCAGCTCGCGGGGGACAGGCCCCTCTGGAAACACCATATATTTT. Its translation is CASSRGTGPSGNTIYF.